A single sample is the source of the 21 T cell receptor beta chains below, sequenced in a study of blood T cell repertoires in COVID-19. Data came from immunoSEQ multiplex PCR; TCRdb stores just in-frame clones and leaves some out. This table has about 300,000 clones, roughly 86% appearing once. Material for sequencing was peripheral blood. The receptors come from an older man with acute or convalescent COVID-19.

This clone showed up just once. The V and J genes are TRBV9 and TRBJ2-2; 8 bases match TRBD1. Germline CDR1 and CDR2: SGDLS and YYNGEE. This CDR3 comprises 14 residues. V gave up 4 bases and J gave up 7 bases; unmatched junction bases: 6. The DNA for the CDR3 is TGTGCCAGCAGCCCCCGGACAGGGCTCGGGGAGCTGTTTTTT. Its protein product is CASSPRTGLGELFF.

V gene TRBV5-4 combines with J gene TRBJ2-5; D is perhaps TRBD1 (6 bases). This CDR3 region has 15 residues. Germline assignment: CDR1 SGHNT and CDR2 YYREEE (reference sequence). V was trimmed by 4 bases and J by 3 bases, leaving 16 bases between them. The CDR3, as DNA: TGTGCCAGCAGCAACCGGGACACTCCCGAAGAGACCCAGTACTTC. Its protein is CASSNRDTPEETQYF.

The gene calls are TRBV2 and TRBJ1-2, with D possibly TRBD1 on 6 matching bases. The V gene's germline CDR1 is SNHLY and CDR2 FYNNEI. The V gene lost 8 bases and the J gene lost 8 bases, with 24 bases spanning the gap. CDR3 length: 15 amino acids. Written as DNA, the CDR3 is TGTGCCAGCTCTTGGACAGCTACCGGAGCGGGAGGCTACACCTTC. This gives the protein CASSWTATGAGGYTF.

The CDR3, as DNA: TGTGCCAGCAGTTTGGTCGGGACTCAATACAATGAGCAGTTCTTC. The encoded protein is CASSLVGTQYNEQFF. This chain joins TRBV28 and TRBJ2-1, with D possibly being TRBD2 (6 bases). V was clipped by 3 bases and J by 4 bases, with 13 bases between them. The CDR3 totals 15 residues. Germline V lookup: CDR1 MDHEN, CDR2 SYDVKM.

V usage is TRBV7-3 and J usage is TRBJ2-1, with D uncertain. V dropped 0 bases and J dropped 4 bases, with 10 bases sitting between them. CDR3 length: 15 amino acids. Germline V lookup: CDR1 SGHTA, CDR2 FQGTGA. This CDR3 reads CASSLTESPYNEQFF. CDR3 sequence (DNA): TGTGCCAGCAGCTTAACGGAGAGTCCTTACAATGAGCAGTTCTTC.

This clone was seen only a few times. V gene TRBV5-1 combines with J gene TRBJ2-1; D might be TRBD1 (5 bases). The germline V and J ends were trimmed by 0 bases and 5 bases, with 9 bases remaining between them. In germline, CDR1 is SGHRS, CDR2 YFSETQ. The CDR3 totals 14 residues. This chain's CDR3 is CASSLVTGNNEQFF. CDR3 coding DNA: TGCGCCAGCAGCTTGGTAACAGGTAACAATGAGCAGTTCTTC.

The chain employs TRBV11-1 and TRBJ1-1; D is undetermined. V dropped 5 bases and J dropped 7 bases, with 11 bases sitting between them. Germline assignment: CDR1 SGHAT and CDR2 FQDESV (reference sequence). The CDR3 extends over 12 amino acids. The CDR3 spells CASSPNRGEAFF. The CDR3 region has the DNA TGTGCCAGCAGCCCCAACCGAGGTGAAGCTTTCTTT.

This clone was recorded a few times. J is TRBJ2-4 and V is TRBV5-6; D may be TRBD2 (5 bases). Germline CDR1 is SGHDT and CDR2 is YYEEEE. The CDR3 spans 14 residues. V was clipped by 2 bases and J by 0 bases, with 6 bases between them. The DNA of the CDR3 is TGTGCCAGCAGCTTCCGGGGAGCCAAAAACATTCAGTACTTC. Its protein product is CASSFRGAKNIQYF.

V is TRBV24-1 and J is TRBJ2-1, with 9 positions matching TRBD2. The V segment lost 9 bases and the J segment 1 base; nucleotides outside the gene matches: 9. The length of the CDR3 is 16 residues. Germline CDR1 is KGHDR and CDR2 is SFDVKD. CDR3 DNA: TGTGCCACCGCCCCTTTTGCGGGAGGGTCCTACAATGAGCAGTTCTTC. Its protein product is CATAPFAGGSYNEQFF.

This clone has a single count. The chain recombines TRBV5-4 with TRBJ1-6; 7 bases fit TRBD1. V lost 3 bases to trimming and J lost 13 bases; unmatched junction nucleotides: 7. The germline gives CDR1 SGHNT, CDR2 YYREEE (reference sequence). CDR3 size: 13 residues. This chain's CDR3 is CASSYGDSGPLHF. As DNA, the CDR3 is TGTGCCAGCAGCTACGGGGACAGTGGGCCCCTCCACTTT.

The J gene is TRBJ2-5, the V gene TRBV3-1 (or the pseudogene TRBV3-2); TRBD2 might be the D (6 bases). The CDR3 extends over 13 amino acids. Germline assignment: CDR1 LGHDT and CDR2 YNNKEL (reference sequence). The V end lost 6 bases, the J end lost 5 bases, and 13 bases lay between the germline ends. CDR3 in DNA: TGTGCCAGCAGTGGGACTGAGGGGGAGACCCAGTACTTC. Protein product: CASSGTEGETQYF.

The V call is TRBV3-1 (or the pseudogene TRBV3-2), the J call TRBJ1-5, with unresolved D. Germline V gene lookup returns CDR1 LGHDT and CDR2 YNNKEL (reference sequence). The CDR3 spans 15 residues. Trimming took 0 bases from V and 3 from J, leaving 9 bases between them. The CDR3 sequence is CASSQDFGNNQPQHF. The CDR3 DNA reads TGTGCCAGCAGCCAAGATTTCGGGAACAATCAGCCCCAGCATTTT.

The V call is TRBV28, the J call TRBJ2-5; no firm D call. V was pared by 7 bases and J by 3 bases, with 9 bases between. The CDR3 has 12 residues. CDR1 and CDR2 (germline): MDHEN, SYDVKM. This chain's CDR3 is CASNNREETQYF. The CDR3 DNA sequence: TGTGCCAGCAATAACCGGGAAGAGACCCAGTACTTC.

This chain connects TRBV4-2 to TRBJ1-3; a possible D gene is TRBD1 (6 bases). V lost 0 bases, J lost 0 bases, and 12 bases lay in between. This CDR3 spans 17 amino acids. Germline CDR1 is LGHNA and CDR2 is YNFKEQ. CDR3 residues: CASSQDHRAHSGNTIYF. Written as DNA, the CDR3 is TGTGCCAGCAGCCAAGATCACAGGGCCCACTCTGGAAACACCATATATTTT.

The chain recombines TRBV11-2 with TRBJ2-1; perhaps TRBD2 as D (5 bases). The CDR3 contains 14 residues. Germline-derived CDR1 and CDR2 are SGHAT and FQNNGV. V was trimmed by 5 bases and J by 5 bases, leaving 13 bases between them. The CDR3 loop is CASSLGLEDNEQFF. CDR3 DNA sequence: TGTGCCAGCAGCCTCGGACTTGAAGACAATGAGCAGTTCTTC. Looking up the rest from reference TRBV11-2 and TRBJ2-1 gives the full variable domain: EAGVAQSPRYKIIEKRQSVAFWCNPISGHATLYWYQQILGQGPKLLIQFQNNGVVDDSQLPKDRFSAERLKGVDSTLKIQPAKLEDSAVYLCASSLGLEDNEQFFGPGTRLTVL.

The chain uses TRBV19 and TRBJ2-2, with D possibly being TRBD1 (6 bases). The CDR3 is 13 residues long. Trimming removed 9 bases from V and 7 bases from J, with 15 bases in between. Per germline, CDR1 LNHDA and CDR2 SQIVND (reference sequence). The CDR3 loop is CASKQGWDGELFF. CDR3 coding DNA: TGTGCCAGCAAACAGGGATGGGACGGGGAGCTGTTTTTT.

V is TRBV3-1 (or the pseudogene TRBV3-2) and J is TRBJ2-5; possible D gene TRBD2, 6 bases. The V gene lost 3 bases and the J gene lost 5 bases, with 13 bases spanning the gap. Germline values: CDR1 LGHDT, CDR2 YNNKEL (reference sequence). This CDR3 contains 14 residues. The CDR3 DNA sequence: TGTGCCAGCAGCCATTCGGACTATTTGGAGACCCAGTACTTC. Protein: CASSHSDYLETQYF.

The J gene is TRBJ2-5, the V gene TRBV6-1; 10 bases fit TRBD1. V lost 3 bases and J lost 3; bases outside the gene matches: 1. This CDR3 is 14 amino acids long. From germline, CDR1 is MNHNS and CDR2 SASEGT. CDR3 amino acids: CASSEDRGKETQYF. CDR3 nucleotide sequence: TGTGCCAGCAGTGAGGACAGGGGGAAAGAGACCCAGTACTTC.

The CDR3 sequence is CASSTTRRQGGSPLHF. CDR3 DNA: TGTGCCAGTAGTACGACGCGAAGACAGGGAGGTTCACCCCTCCACTTT. V and J are TRBV19 and TRBJ1-6, with 7 bases identical to TRBD1. The CDR3 is 16 residues long. Trimming removed 4 bases from V and 9 bases from J; junction bases left unmatched: 12. Per the germline V gene, CDR1 is LNHDA and CDR2 is SQIVND (reference sequence).

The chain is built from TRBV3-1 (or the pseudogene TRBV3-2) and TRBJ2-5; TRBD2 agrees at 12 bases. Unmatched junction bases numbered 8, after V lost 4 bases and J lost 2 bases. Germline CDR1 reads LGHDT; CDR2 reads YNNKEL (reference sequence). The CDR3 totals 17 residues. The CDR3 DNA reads TGTGCCAGCAGCCGGGAAGCTAGCGGGAGGGAACAAGAGACCCAGTACTTC. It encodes CASSREASGREQETQYF.

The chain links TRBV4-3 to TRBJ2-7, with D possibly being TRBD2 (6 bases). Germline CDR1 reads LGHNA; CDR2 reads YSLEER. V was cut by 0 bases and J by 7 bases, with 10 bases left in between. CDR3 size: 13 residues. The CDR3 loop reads CASSQDPGEEQYF. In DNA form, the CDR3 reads TGCGCCAGCAGCCAAGATCCGGGGGAAGAGCAGTACTTC.